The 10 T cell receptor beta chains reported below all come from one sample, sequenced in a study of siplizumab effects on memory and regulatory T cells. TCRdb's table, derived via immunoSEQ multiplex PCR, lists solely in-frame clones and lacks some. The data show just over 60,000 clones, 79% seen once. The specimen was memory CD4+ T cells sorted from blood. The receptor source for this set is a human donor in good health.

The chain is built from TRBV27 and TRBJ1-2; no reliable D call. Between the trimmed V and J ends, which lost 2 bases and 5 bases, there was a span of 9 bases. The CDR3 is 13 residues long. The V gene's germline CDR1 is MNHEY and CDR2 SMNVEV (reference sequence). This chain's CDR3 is CASSLREGYGYTF. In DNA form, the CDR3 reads TGTGCCAGCAGTTTACGCGAAGGTTATGGCTACACCTTC.

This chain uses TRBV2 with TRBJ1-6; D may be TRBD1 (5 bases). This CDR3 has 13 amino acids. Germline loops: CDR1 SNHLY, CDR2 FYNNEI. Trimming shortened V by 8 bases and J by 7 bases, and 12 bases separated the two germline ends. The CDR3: CASGMQGNSPLHF. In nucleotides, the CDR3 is TGTGCCAGCGGTATGCAGGGAAATTCACCCCTCCACTTT.

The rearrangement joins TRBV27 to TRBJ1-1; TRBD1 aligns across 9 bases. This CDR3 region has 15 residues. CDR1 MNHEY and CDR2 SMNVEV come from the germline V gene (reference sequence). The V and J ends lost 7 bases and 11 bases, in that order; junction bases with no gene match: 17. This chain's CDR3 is CASKPRDRVVGLAFF. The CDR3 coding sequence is TGTGCCAGCAAGCCGCGGGACAGGGTAGTTGGTCTTGCTTTCTTT.

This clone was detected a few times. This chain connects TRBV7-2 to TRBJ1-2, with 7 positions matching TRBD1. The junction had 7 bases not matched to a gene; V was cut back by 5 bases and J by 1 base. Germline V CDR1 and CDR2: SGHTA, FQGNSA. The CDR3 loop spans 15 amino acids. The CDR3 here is CASSPRRGLNYGYTF. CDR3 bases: TGTGCCAGCAGCCCCCGTAGGGGGCTTAACTATGGCTACACCTTC.

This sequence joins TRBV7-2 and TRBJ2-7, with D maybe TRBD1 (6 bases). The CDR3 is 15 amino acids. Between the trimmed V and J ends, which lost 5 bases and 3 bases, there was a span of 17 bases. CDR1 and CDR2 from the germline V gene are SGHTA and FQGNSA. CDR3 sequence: CASSPGGQRYYEQYF. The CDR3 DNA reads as TGTGCCAGCAGCCCCGGAGGACAGAGATACTACGAGCAGTACTTC.

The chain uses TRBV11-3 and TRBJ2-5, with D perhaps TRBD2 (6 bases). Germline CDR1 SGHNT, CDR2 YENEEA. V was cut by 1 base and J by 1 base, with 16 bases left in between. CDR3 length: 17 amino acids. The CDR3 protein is CASSLGNIGGSQETQYF. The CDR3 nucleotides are TGTGCCAGCAGCTTAGGGAATATTGGGGGGTCCCAAGAGACCCAGTACTTC. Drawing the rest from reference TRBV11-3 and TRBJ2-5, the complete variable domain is EAGVVQSPRYKIIEKKQPVAFWCNPISGHNTLYWYLQNLGQGPELLIRYENEEAVDDSQLPKDRFSAERLKGVDSTLKIQPAELGDSAVYLCASSLGNIGGSQETQYFGPGTRLLVL.

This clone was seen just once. CDR3 nucleotide sequence: TGTGCCAGCAGCTTAGGATCTAGCGGGACCTACGAGCAGTACTTC. It codes for CASSLGSSGTYEQYF. V usage is TRBV7-9 and J usage is TRBJ2-7; 9 nucleotides line up with TRBD2. J was trimmed by 2 bases and V by 1 base; bases with no gene match: 3. The V gene's germline CDR1 is SEHNR and CDR2 FQNEAQ (reference sequence). The CDR3 runs 15 residues.

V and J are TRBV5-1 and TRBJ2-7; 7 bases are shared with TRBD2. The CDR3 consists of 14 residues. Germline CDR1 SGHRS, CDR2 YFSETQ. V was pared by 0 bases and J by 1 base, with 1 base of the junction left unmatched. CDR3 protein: CASSLVGGSYEQYF. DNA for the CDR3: TGCGCCAGCAGCTTGGTGGGGGGGTCCTACGAGCAGTACTTC.

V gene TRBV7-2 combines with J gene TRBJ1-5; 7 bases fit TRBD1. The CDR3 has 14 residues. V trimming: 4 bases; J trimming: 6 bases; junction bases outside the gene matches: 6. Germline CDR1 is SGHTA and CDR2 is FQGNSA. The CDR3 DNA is TGTGCCAGCAGCTCAAAACAGGGGAGTCAGCCCCAGCATTTT. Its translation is CASSSKQGSQPQHF.

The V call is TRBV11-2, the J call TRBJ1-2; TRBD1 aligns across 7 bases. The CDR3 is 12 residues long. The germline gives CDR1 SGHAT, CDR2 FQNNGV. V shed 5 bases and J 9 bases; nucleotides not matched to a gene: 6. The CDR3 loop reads CASSPDRVSYTF. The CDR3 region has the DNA TGTGCCAGCAGCCCCGACAGGGTGAGCTACACCTTC.